These 17 T cell receptor beta chains share one sample of origin, sequenced in a study of cytomegalovirus exposure and HLA in healthy donors. This PCR relied on a set of 60 Vbeta primers and 13 Jbeta primers. Some clones are missing from TCRdb's copy, which holds only in-frame ones; the method was immunoSEQ multiplex PCR. This table has 100,000 to 150,000 clones, approximately 87% appearing once. Sequences were obtained from PBMCs. Receptors originate from a man aged 18 to 30 in good health and CMV-seropositive.

The chain couples TRBV7-2 to TRBJ2-7; a weak D match, TRBD2 (6 bases). With 0 bases removed from V and 0 bases from J, the gap between germline ends came to 9 bases. The CDR3 contains 15 residues. Germline values: CDR1 SGHTA, CDR2 FQGNSA. The CDR3 is CASSLAGGTSYEQYF. DNA for the CDR3: TGTGCCAGCAGCTTAGCTGGCGGGACCTCCTACGAGCAGTACTTC.

This chain links TRBV7-9 with TRBJ2-1; D is perhaps TRBD2 (5 bases). The CDR3 has 15 residues. The ends were cut back, 0 bases at V and 9 bases at J, with 15 bases in the middle. From germline, CDR1 is SEHNR and CDR2 FQNEAQ (reference sequence). CDR3 in amino acids: CASSLAGEGPGEQFF. CDR3 nucleotides: TGTGCCAGCAGCTTAGCGGGAGAGGGTCCAGGTGAGCAGTTCTTC.

The chain employs TRBV2 and TRBJ1-1; TRBD1 matches at 11 bases. CDR1 is SNHLY, CDR2 FYNNEI, per germline. V lost 7 bases to trimming and J lost 3 bases; unmatched junction nucleotides: 13. This CDR3 is built from 17 residues. The CDR3 region has the DNA TGTGCCAGCACCAGGGGACAGGGGGTTGGTTTTGACACTGAAGCTTTCTTT. The encoded protein is CASTRGQGVGFDTEAFF.

CDR3 sequence reads: CASSAPGQGGEKLFF. The CDR3 bases are TGTGCCAGCAGCGCCCCAGGGCAAGGGGGTGAAAAACTGTTTTTT. V gene TRBV7-9 combines with J gene TRBJ1-4; perhaps TRBD1 as D (6 bases). The CDR3 totals 15 residues. V was clipped by 5 bases and J by 7 bases, with 17 bases between them. CDR1 and CDR2 (germline): SEHNR, FQNEAQ (reference sequence).

The chain is built from TRBV5-4 and TRBJ2-1, with 10 bases that match TRBD1. The germline gives CDR1 SGHNT, CDR2 YYREEE (reference sequence). This CDR3 comprises 13 residues. V shed 4 bases and J 9 bases; nucleotides not matched to a gene: 4. CDR3 sequence reads: CASSLTGGSEQFF. The CDR3 DNA follows: TGTGCCAGCAGCCTGACAGGGGGCAGTGAGCAGTTCTTC.

This clone appeared a few times. This chain links TRBV19 with TRBJ2-1; the D gene is possibly TRBD2 (5 bases). This CDR3 is 13 amino acids long. Trimming cost V 1 base and J 7 bases, with 8 bases left between them. Per the germline V gene, CDR1 is LNHDA and CDR2 is SQIVND (reference sequence). CDR3 nucleotide sequence: TGTGCCAGTAGTATAGTTAGCGCGAATGAGCAGTTCTTC. Residues: CASSIVSANEQFF.

V is TRBV2 and J is TRBJ2-1; the D is unclear. This CDR3 contains 14 residues. Trimming shortened V by 4 bases and J by 6 bases, and 13 bases separated the two germline ends. The germline CDR1 and CDR2 sequences are SNHLY and FYNNEI. CDR3: CASSVPTGFNEQFF. CDR3 in DNA: TGTGCCAGCAGTGTCCCAACCGGGTTCAATGAGCAGTTCTTC.

The V gene is TRBV29-1, the J gene TRBJ1-4; D may be TRBD1 (5 bases). The ends were cut back, 5 bases at V and 0 bases at J, with 7 bases in the middle. Germline V gives CDR1 SQVTM, CDR2 ANQGSEA. The CDR3 has 13 amino acids. CDR3 loop: CSVRGATNEKLFF. The DNA of the CDR3 is TGCAGCGTTCGGGGGGCAACTAATGAAAAACTGTTTTTT.

The chain is built from TRBV6-5 and TRBJ2-7, with 11 bases matching TRBD1. This CDR3 has 15 amino acids. J lost 4 bases, V lost 4 bases, and 6 bases had no gene match. In germline, CDR1 is MNHEY, CDR2 SVGAGI. CDR3 sequence (DNA): TGTGCCAGCAGTTTGGTCGGACAGGGGGCATACGAGCAGTACTTC. Its protein product is CASSLVGQGAYEQYF.

V usage is TRBV19 and J usage is TRBJ2-5; D perhaps matches TRBD2 (5 bases). V was cut by 0 bases and J by 5 bases, with 10 bases left in between. Germline CDR1 reads LNHDA; CDR2 reads SQIVND (reference sequence). The CDR3 is 14 residues long. CDR3 DNA sequence: TGTGCCAGTAGTATAGAACTAGATTGGGAGACCCAGTACTTC. As protein: CASSIELDWETQYF. The full variable domain, with the rest looked up from reference TRBV19 and TRBJ2-5, is DGGITQSPKYLFRKEGQNVTLSCEQNLNHDAMYWYRQDPGQGLRLIYYSQIVNDFQKGDIAEGYSVSREKKESFPLTVTSAQKNPTAFYLCASSIELDWETQYFGPGTRLLVL.

The V and J genes are TRBV19 and TRBJ2-2, with D possibly matching TRBD2 (6 bases). CDR1 is LNHDA, CDR2 SQIVND, per germline (reference sequence). The CDR3 extends over 16 amino acids. The V end lost 6 bases, the J end lost 1 base, and 15 bases lay between the germline ends. CDR3 loop: CASRAPRGVNTGELFF. DNA of the CDR3: TGTGCCAGTAGGGCCCCTCGCGGGGTGAACACCGGGGAGCTGTTTTTT.

This chain connects TRBV28 to TRBJ1-2, with D possibly TRBD1 on 5 matching bases. This CDR3 is built from 14 residues. V lost 8 bases and J 5 bases, leaving 18 bases between the germline ends. In germline, CDR1 is MDHEN, CDR2 SYDVKM. The CDR3 loop reads CASAGGETGYGYTF. As DNA, the CDR3 is TGTGCCAGCGCCGGGGGGGAGACGGGTTATGGCTACACCTTC.

The chain uses TRBV7-9 and TRBJ1-5; no clear D gene. CDR1 is SEHNR and CDR2 is FQNEAQ in the germline V gene (reference sequence). CDR3 size: 16 residues. Trimming cost V 2 bases and J 3 bases, with 14 bases left between them. In DNA form, the CDR3 reads TGTGCCAGCAGCTTATATTCCGGAGGTCCCAATCAGCCCCAGCATTTT. Translating it yields CASSLYSGGPNQPQHF.

CDR3 DNA sequence: TGCAGCGCTCAACAGGGACATTCGTACGAGCAGTACTTC. Translating it yields CSAQQGHSYEQYF. The chain recombines TRBV29-1 with TRBJ2-5; perhaps TRBD1 as D (6 bases). The J call is doubtful: the DNA matches TRBJ2-7 better. Germline V gene sequence: CDR1 SQVTM, CDR2 ANQGSEA. This CDR3 contains 13 residues.

In DNA form, the CDR3 reads TGTGCCAGCAGCAAACCGGGACAGGGTCCGGGAGAGCAGTACTTC. It is translated as CASSKPGQGPGEQYF. The V call is TRBV11-2, the J call TRBJ2-7; TRBD1 agrees at 9 bases. CDR1 and CDR2 from the germline V gene are SGHAT and FQNNGV. The CDR3 totals 15 residues. V lost 5 bases, J lost 7 bases, and 12 bases stayed unmatched.

V and J are TRBV28 and TRBJ2-7; perhaps TRBD1 as D (6 bases). The CDR3 sequence is 15 residues long. V was trimmed by 6 bases and J by 1 base, leaving 16 bases between them. CDR1 and CDR2 (germline): MDHEN, SYDVKM. CDR3 in amino acids: CASRDAETGSYEQYF. CDR3 bases: TGTGCCAGCAGGGATGCCGAGACAGGTTCCTACGAGCAGTACTTC.

The genes are TRBV12-5 and TRBJ2-2; 7 bases align to TRBD1. The CDR3 runs 16 residues. Germline lookup yields CDR1 LGHNT and CDR2 FRNRAP. V was pared by 2 bases and J by 3 bases, with 6 bases of the junction left unmatched. Here the CDR3 reads CASGLPQGVDTGELFF. The CDR3 region has the DNA TGTGCTAGTGGTTTGCCCCAGGGGGTGGACACCGGGGAGCTGTTTTTT.